A single TCR beta chain is shown here with its context. Its specific antigen is unknown. No much larger clone exists at a distance of one base, and base qualities are not known. The CDR3 spans 13 residues, from the cysteine through the phenylalanine. Only CDR3 DNA is held: 39 bases, read in frame from base 1. Deletion took 8 bases off V and 9 bases off J, with a span of 19 bases between the germline ends. CDR1 and CDR2 are drawn from the germline V gene (reference sequence): MNHNY, SVGAGI. The data are from a study of cytomegalovirus exposure and HLA in healthy donors (dated by TCRdb to 2017 to 2019). Regarding the research as a whole: An earlier analysis of roughly 500 of the donors reported roughly 300 Gb of sequence data and roughly 120 million unique TCR beta sequences obtained from some 170 million T cells. An early release covering approximately 600 HLA-typed donors comprised approximately 290 gigabases of sequencing data and roughly 85 million unique TCR sequences. The genetic ancestry cluster associated with self-reported Caucasian donors included 65% to 90% of the 300 to 450 genotyped donors. The study aimed to test whether cataloging public T cell receptors could reveal signatures of past pathogen exposure. Using immunosequencing, the study profiled T cell repertoires from around 670 subjects and related those repertoires to cytomegalovirus serostatus. Besides the first cohort of 550 to 750 subjects, a separate validation cohort made up of 95 to 150 different subjects was used. To predict cytomegalovirus infection status, the study brought together high-throughput TCR immunosequencing, statistical association of individual TCRs with disease status, and machine learning. A later analysis re-analyzed previously published TCR beta repertoires from 650 to 800 donors and added high-resolution HLA genotyping to study TCR occurrence patterns. Rather than using new phenotypic data, the later analysis identified candidate immune exposures from TCR beta sequences and from how often those sequences occurred across donors. In an earlier analysis of more than 550 of the donors, high-throughput TCR beta sequencing was used to judge whether each TCR beta V gene segment behaved as functional or pseudogenic. Donor age, sex, ethnicity and CMV serostatus were collected together with the repertoire data. In a later genetic analysis, genome-wide SNP genotypes for about 65% of the roughly 670 donors were used, and that subset was treated as a discovery cohort. Every repertoire in the discovery cohort had been generated on one and the same sequencing platform. Both class I and class II loci were covered by HLA typing, at four-digit resolution. Typing coverage varied by locus: roughly 629-640 donors for A, B, C, DRB1 and DQB1; some 520 for DQA1; over 600 for DPA1; 400 to 480 for DPB1. Five DR-DQ haplotypes were handled as single units for association and clustering because linkage in the cohort was strong. Among 398 genotyped donors of the cohort, an average of approximately 240,000 unique TCR beta nucleotide sequences was sequenced per donor, of which about 19% were non-productive.

Study-wide findings and limitations: Most TCR sequences were observed very rarely across donors, whereas some public TCRs were present in many individuals. The authors suggested that the approach could potentially be extended to other disease states and immunological phenotypes. When HLA alleles, especially DR and DQ, strongly co-occurred, attributing TCR associations to individual alleles was difficult. This cohort had only TCR beta chains sequenced, and the lack of alpha or paired-chain data limited which features could be detected. A total of 150 or so TCR beta chains were listed by the study as associated with cytomegalovirus. A few of the identified cytomegalovirus-associated TCR beta chains were confirmed in vitro to be specific for cytomegalovirus antigens. The only immune exposure information available for the cohort was CMV serostatus. Correlated functional status among segregating V segments might be attributable to linkage disequilibrium, but an unknown experimental factor could not be ruled out. In a later analysis, TCR association rates were found to vary across HLA loci, with the most associated TCRs seen for DRB1 alleles and the fewest for HLA-C alleles. The classifier was reported to diagnose cytomegalovirus status with high specificity and sensitivity in both the original cohort and the validation cohort. Roughly uniform sequencing depth across donors was assumed in presence/absence analyses, although this assumption may not hold. Because counts were too low, about 18 rarely observed V segments, including chromosome 9 orphons, were excluded from the earlier analysis of around 640 of the donors. The 87-base-pair reads could not distinguish some IMGT-functional V segments, including TRBV6-2 and TRBV6-3, so those segments were excluded. An association between a missense DCLRE1C variant and V-gene and J-gene trimming of TCR beta chains was found in a later genetic analysis and replicated in an independent cohort. According to a later analysis, parvovirus B19, influenza, CMV and Epstein-Barr virus appeared linked to several top co-occurrence clusters. In a later analysis, about 17,000 TCR beta sequences were associated with specific HLA alleles at a false discovery rate of 0.05. A cluster of highly shared sequence variants was judged likely to be a technical artifact of the sequencing pipeline. A later analysis found that most CMV-associated TCR beta chains appeared HLA-restricted, with HLA associations seemingly driven largely by CMV exposure. Because HLA typing was unavailable for some donors at each locus, only the typed subset was used in association tests. Broadly in line with IMGT annotations, most TCR beta V segments showed up in productive rearrangements about 90% or about 30% of the time in an earlier analysis of 587 of the donors. A further reported finding was that TCR beta sequences accurately predicted the HLA-A and HLA-B alleles for most subjects in the first cohort. In a later analysis, HLA-associated TCR beta chains were found to be more clonally expanded and to have lower generation probabilities than equally common non-associated chains. According to a later genetic analysis, donors in an Asian-associated ancestry cluster had fewer N-insertions in productive TCRs than the roughly 700-donor mean.

Libraries were made using the immunoSEQ multiplex PCR assay. The multiplex PCR relied on a mix of 60 forward primers for TCR Vbeta segments and 13 reverse primers for TCR Jbeta segments. Amplification of the CDR3 region of rearranged TCR beta genes was performed with a multiplex PCR assay on genomic DNA. On the Illumina HiSeq System, the amplified TCR beta libraries were sequenced as 87-base-pair reads. As for how the authors treated the data: A later analysis counted some 80 million unique TCR beta chains across the 550 to 700 repertoires, and around 9.9 million of these chains were shared by at least two donors. To remove PCR and sequencing errors, raw reads were error-corrected and collapsed into unique sequences using a nearest-neighbor algorithm that merged closely related sequences. V, D and J gene segments were assigned by aligning CDR3 sequences to IMGT reference sequences. For a sequence to be retained, a match of at least six nucleotides to both a V gene segment and a J gene segment was required. A rearrangement was called productive if the CDR3 had no stop codons and remained in frame with V and J, and every other rearrangement was called non-productive. CDR3 was defined according to IMGT convention as the region running from the second conserved V-encoded cysteine to the conserved J-encoded phenylalanine. Sequences without an unambiguous match to a single V gene segment were excluded from the earlier analysis of 587 of the donors. In an earlier analysis of about 590 of the donors, a V segment was called functional when productive rearrangements were above 56.7%, and segregating when the standard deviation between donors exceeded 5%. A statistical classification framework was built for diagnosing cytomegalovirus status from the catalog of TCR beta chain sequences. V and J gene assignment, in a later analysis, came from comparing TCR nucleotide sequences with IMGT/GENE-DB human TR gene sequences. Using the TCRdist pipeline, a later analysis assigned CDR3 sequences along with most-parsimonious VDJ recombination scenarios. In a later analysis, each TCR beta chain was defined by its CDR3 amino acid sequence together with its V-gene family, and reads without a unique V-gene family were excluded. As a way to deal with suspected cross-contamination and a sequencing artifact, a later analysis dropped roughly 600 nucleotide sequences that were highly shared and had low generation probability. A later analysis calculated a clonal expansion index for each public chain from normalized within-repertoire ranks of inferred template counts. Generation probabilities in a later analysis came from a VDJ recombination model fitted to out-of-frame rearrangements, and those results were checked against IGoR. A later analysis scored TCR-TCR, TCR-HLA and TCR-CMV co-occurrence with hypergeometric tests, applying a repertoire-size bias correction to TCR pairs. A later analysis estimated false discovery rates by permuting HLA or CMV assignments 20 times. In a later analysis, co-occurring TCRs were grouped using DBSCAN, and TCRdist sequence similarity was added for clustering within HLA-allele-positive subsets. Co-occurrence clustering excluded repertoires with fewer than 30,000 or more than 120,000 public chains, plus five with anomalous nucleotide sharing. Sourced from immuneACCESS, this table was stored by TCRdb with only in-frame sequences that have V and J called. A share of the clones is absent; for the studies checked, an unresolved V gene accounts for under half, and the remainder has no known explanation. Clone size and V and J calls were adopted from that table, with D and trimming inferred from the DNA. Present in this sample are about 110,000 clones, nearly 70% of which were seen just once. Approximately 5.4% of the sample is held by the ten biggest clonotypes.

In total, around 600 healthy bone marrow donors made up the cohort. At the time of sampling, every cohort member was nominally healthy, though immune exposures that went unrecorded were likely present. The donor was CMV seropositive and was included in the group of 270 or so seropositive cohort members. Every donor gave a peripheral blood sample, and the peripheral blood mononuclear cells from that sample were used for TCR beta sequencing. Genomic DNA extraction from the blood cell samples was performed with the Qiagen DNeasy Blood Extraction Kit. The sequence was obtained from a woman in her seventies in good health and CMV-seropositive. The specimen was PBMCs. The V and J genes are TRBV6-6 and TRBJ2-5, and the D gene may be TRBD2, 6 bases matching. The CDR3 here reads CASSGGVGEAQYF. The DNA sequence is as follows: TGTGCCAGCTCCGGAGGGGTCGGGGAGGCCCAGTACTTC.